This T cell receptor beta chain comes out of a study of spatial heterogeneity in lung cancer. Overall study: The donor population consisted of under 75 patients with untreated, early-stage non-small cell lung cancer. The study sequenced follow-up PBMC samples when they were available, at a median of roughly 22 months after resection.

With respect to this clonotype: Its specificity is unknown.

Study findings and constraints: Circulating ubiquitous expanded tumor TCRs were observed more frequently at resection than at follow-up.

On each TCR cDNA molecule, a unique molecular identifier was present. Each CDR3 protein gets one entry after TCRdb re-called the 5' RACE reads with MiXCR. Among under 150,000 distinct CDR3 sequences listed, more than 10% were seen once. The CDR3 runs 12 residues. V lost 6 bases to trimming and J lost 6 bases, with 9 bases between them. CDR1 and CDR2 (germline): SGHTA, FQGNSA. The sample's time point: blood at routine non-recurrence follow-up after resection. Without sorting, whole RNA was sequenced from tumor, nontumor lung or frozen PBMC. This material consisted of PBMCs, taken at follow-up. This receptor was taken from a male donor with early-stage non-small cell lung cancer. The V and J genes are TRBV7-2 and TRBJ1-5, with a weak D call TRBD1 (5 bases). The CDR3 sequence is CASSYRSQPQHF. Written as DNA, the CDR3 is TGTGCCAGCAGTTACAGGTCTCAGCCCCAGCATTTT.